The 31 T cell receptor beta chains reported below all come from one sample, sequenced in a study of early T cells in non-severe SARS-CoV-2 infection (dated by TCRdb to the early 2020s). The library came from 5' RACE. Instrument used: NextSeq 500. TCRdb passed the public sequencing reads through fastp at Q25 and MiXCR, retaining productive beta sequences. Entries that share a CDR3 protein sequence are merged under the most common genes and DNA. For this sample the table gives about 100,000 distinct CDR3 sequences, of which less than 15% were detected only once. The ten largest clonotypes hold approximately 2.4% of the sample. Sequenced sample: whole blood. The receptors derive from an adult who was a healthcare worker with PCR-confirmed SARS-CoV-2 infection or an uninfected control (not recorded which).

CDR3 nucleotide sequence: TGTGCCAGCAGCTACGGGGCAGGTTCGATCGGTGGCTACACCTTC. Its protein product is CASSYGAGSIGGYTF. The chain has TRBV7-8 and TRBJ1-2; possibly TRBD1 for D (5 bases). CDR1 is SGHVS and CDR2 is FQNEAQ in the germline V gene. This CDR3 spans 15 amino acids. Deletions cut 4 bases from V and 7 bases from J, with 19 bases between.

This clonotype was recorded many times. The chain combines TRBV7-2 with TRBJ2-7; no clear D gene. From germline, CDR1 is SGHTA and CDR2 FQGNSA. V lost 6 bases to trimming and J lost 0 bases, with 15 bases between them. This CDR3 is 15 amino acids long. The chain's CDR3 is CASSPTPRLSYEQYF. The CDR3 DNA reads as TGTGCCAGCAGTCCCACTCCCCGGCTCTCCTACGAGCAGTACTTC.

A few counts support this clonotype. This sequence joins TRBV28 and TRBJ2-7, with 9 bases fitting TRBD1. This CDR3 region has 14 residues. From germline, CDR1 is MDHEN and CDR2 SYDVKM. J lost 7 bases, V lost 6 bases, and 10 bases had no gene match. The CDR3 loop reads CASRRTQGAREQYF. The CDR3 nucleotides are TGTGCCAGCAGGCGGACACAGGGGGCAAGGGAGCAGTACTTC.

This clonotype was recorded once. J is TRBJ2-2 and V is TRBV11-2; no clear D. Germline V lookup: CDR1 SGHAT, CDR2 FQNNGV. V lost 6 bases, J lost 6 bases, and 2 bases lay in between. CDR3 length equals 10 residues. CDR3 region: CASRAGELFF. As DNA, the CDR3 is TGTGCCAGCAGGGCCGGGGAGCTGTTTTTT.

This chain's CDR3 is CASSPAGGNYNEQFF. DNA for the CDR3: TGTGCCAGCTCACCCGCGGGGGGGAACTACAATGAGCAGTTCTTC. The genes are TRBV18 and TRBJ2-1; 9 bases map to TRBD2. Looked up from germline, CDR1 is KGHSH and CDR2 is LQKENI. The ends lost 3 bases at V and 3 bases at J; junction bases unmatched: 3. This CDR3 has 15 amino acids.

This clonotype was detected many times. This rearrangement joins TRBV5-6 to TRBJ2-7, with D perhaps being TRBD1 or TRBD2 (5 bases each). CDR1 is SGHDT, CDR2 YYEEEE, per germline. With 5 bases removed from V and 4 bases from J, the gap between germline ends came to 19 bases. This CDR3 has 15 residues. CDR3 region: CASSPDAGTAYEQYF. CDR3 sequence (DNA): TGTGCCAGCAGTCCTGACGCCGGGACCGCTTACGAGCAGTACTTC.

There are many counts of this clonotype. This rearrangement joins TRBV12-3 or TRBV12-4 to TRBJ2-5; TRBD2 matches 13 bases. V was pared by 6 bases and J by 1 base, with 5 bases of the junction left unmatched. The CDR3 extends over 16 amino acids. CDR3 in amino acids: CASRSRLAGGQETQYF. The CDR3 DNA is TGTGCCAGCAGGTCTCGACTAGCGGGGGGCCAAGAGACCCAGTACTTC.

A few counts support this clonotype. The genes are TRBV3-1 and TRBJ2-5; D is perhaps TRBD1 (6 bases). V gave up 1 base and J gave up 5 bases, with 14 bases separating them. CDR1 is LGHDT and CDR2 is YNNKEL in the germline V gene (reference sequence). The CDR3 is 15 amino acids. CDR3: CASSQVFQGLETQYF. CDR3 DNA sequence: TGTGCCAGCAGCCAAGTTTTCCAGGGGCTGGAGACCCAGTACTTC.

This clonotype was picked up a small number of times. This sequence joins TRBV5-4 and TRBJ1-2, with 7 bases identical to TRBD1. With V trimmed by 2 bases and J by 4 bases, 5 bases remained unmatched. The CDR3 extends over 14 amino acids. Per the germline V gene, CDR1 is SGHNT and CDR2 is YYREEE (reference sequence). The CDR3, as DNA: TGTGCCAGCAGCTTACAGACAGGGATCTATGGCTACACCTTC. Translation gives CASSLQTGIYGYTF. Full variable domain (outside the CDR3, taken from reference TRBV5-4 and TRBJ1-2): ETGVTQSPTHLIKTRGQQVTLRCSSQSGHNTVSWYQQALGQGPQFIFQYYREEENGRGNFPPRFSGLQFPNYSSELNVNALELDDSALYLCASSLQTGIYGYTFGSGTRLTVV.

This clonotype was counted only a few times. The chain recombines TRBV9 with TRBJ2-5, with TRBD1 matching over 7 bases. The CDR3 loop spans 13 amino acids. J gave up 5 bases and V 3 bases, and 4 bases lay outside the gene matches. Looked up from germline, CDR1 is SGDLS and CDR2 is YYNGEE. The CDR3 DNA sequence: TGTGCCAGCAGCGAGACAGGGAAGGAGACCCAGTACTTC. This codes for CASSETGKETQYF.

This clonotype was seen more than once but under ten times. The chain is built from TRBV7-9 and TRBJ2-7, with TRBD1 identical over 7 bases. J gave up 3 bases and V 8 bases, and 10 bases lay outside the gene matches. The CDR3 is 14 residues long. Germline assignment: CDR1 SEHNR and CDR2 FQNEAQ (reference sequence). This CDR3 is CASRSGTDHYEQYF. The CDR3, as DNA: TGTGCCAGCCGGTCCGGGACAGATCACTACGAGCAGTACTTC.

The chain carries TRBV15 and TRBJ2-7; a weak D match, TRBD2 (6 bases). CDR3 length equals 13 residues. CDR1 and CDR2 from the germline V gene are LNHNV and YYDKDF (reference sequence). Trimming took off 1 base at V and 4 bases at J, with 8 bases between the two ends. The CDR3 DNA reads TGTGCCACCAGCAGAGTTGGGGGGTACGAGCAGTACTTC. Its translation is CATSRVGGYEQYF.

This chain joins TRBV7-2 and TRBJ2-5, with a weak D call TRBD2 (6 bases). CDR3 length: 13 amino acids. Trimming cost V 4 bases and J 4 bases, with 10 bases left between them. Per the germline V gene, CDR1 is SGHTA and CDR2 is FQGNSA. The CDR3 DNA reads as TGTGCCAGCAGCTCACGGACTATAGAGACCCAGTACTTC. This codes for CASSSRTIETQYF.

This clonotype has more than one count but fewer than ten. This rearrangement joins TRBV28 to TRBJ1-2; D unclear. Germline V lookup: CDR1 MDHEN, CDR2 SYDVKM. This CDR3 comprises 11 residues. V shed 3 bases and J shed 7 bases, with 6 bases lying between them. The CDR3, as DNA: TGTGCCAGCAGTTTGGTGGGTGGCTACACCTTC. Translating gives CASSLVGGYTF.

The rearrangement joins TRBV3-1 to TRBJ2-5; D might be TRBD2 (5 bases). V was trimmed by 1 base and J by 1 base, leaving 13 bases between them. The CDR3 loop spans 16 amino acids. CDR1 and CDR2 from the germline V gene are LGHDT and YNNKEL (reference sequence). The CDR3 DNA sequence: TGTGCCAGCAGCCAAGTAACGGGAACACTCCAAGAGACCCAGTACTTC. Translated, it gives CASSQVTGTLQETQYF.

This clonotype was observed a handful of times. The rearrangement links TRBV6-2 or TRBV6-3 to TRBJ2-3, with 7 bases aligning to TRBD2. The CDR3 covers 14 residues. Germline V CDR1 and CDR2: MNHEY, SVGEGT. V shed 7 bases and J 4 bases; nucleotides not matched to a gene: 8. CDR3 residues: CASKMGGSADTQYF. The CDR3 region has the DNA TGTGCCAGCAAAATGGGGGGGAGTGCAGATACGCAGTATTTT.

V and J are TRBV29-1 and TRBJ2-2, with D perhaps matching TRBD1 or TRBD2 (6 bases each). Trimming removed 4 bases at V and 4 bases at J, with 13 bases between. CDR1 and CDR2 (germline): SQVTM, ANQGSEA. This CDR3 spans 14 amino acids. The CDR3 sequence: CSVAGGVSTGELFF. CDR3 nucleotide sequence: TGCAGCGTTGCCGGGGGCGTAAGCACCGGGGAGCTGTTTTTT.

This clonotype was recorded a few times. The chain recombines TRBV29-1 with TRBJ2-7; perhaps TRBD2 as D (7 bases). The CDR3 runs to 14 residues. Germline loops: CDR1 SQVTM, CDR2 ANQGSEA. Deletions cut 1 base from V and 5 bases from J, with 15 bases between. The CDR3 loop is CSVEARGLGDEQYF. Here the CDR3 DNA reads TGCAGCGTTGAAGCGCGGGGGCTCGGAGACGAGCAGTACTTC.

This clonotype was seen only a few times. The chain has TRBV2 and TRBJ1-5; D remains unclear. Trimming pared 4 bases from V and 4 bases from J, leaving 11 bases between. The CDR3 totals 14 residues. Germline V gives CDR1 SNHLY, CDR2 FYNNEI. The CDR3 nucleotides read TGTGCCAGCAGTGCCCGGGCTAGTAATCAGCCCCAGCATTTT. It is translated as CASSARASNQPQHF.

A few counts support this clonotype. The chain uses TRBV28 and TRBJ2-4; D perhaps matches TRBD1 (6 bases). This CDR3 is built from 12 residues. CDR1 and CDR2 (germline): MDHEN, SYDVKM. CDR3 residues: CVVGGEKNIQYF. CDR3 coding DNA: TGTGTGGTAGGGGGAGAAAAAAACATTCAGTACTTC.

The sample holds a few counts of this clonotype. The chain uses TRBV7-6 and TRBJ2-2, with 8 positions matching TRBD1. Germline V CDR1 and CDR2: SGHVS, FNYEAQ. The CDR3 spans 17 residues. V shed 5 bases and J 0 bases; nucleotides not matched to a gene: 8. The CDR3 coding sequence is TGTGCCAGCAGCCCCCGGCCGGGACAGGCGAACACCGGGGAGCTGTTTTTT. This translates into CASSPRPGQANTGELFF. Using reference TRBV7-6 and TRBJ2-2 for the parts outside the CDR3, the full variable domain is GAGVSQSPRYKVTKRGQDVALRCDPISGHVSLYWYRQALGQGPEFLTYFNYEAQQDKSGLPNDRFSAERPEGSISTLTIQRTEQRDSAMYRCASSPRPGQANTGELFFGEGSRLTVL.

This clonotype has ten or more counts. The chain is built from TRBV11-2 and TRBJ2-2, with unresolved D. Germline lookup yields CDR1 SGHAT and CDR2 FQNNGV. This CDR3 is built from 12 residues. The V gene lost 1 base and the J gene lost 7 bases, with 4 bases spanning the gap. CDR3 region: CASSLGLGELFF. CDR3 nucleotides: TGTGCCAGCAGCTTAGGTCTCGGGGAGCTGTTTTTT.

This clonotype showed up many times. CDR3 amino acids: CATVTGDTEAFF. The CDR3 DNA follows: TGTGCCACCGTGACAGGGGACACTGAAGCTTTCTTT. V usage is TRBV6-6 and J usage is TRBJ1-1; TRBD1 matches 8 bases. With V trimmed by 10 bases and J by 3 bases, 4 bases remained unmatched. The CDR3 has 12 residues. Germline CDR1 and CDR2: MNHNY and SVGAGI (reference sequence).

The sample holds a few counts of this clonotype. J is TRBJ2-7 and V is TRBV6-6; D uncertain. V lost 5 bases and J lost 2, with 13 bases in between. Germline V gene sequence: CDR1 MNHNY, CDR2 SVGAGI (reference sequence). CDR3 size: 14 residues. The CDR3 coding sequence is TGTGCCAGCAGTCCCCCCTTCCCCCCCTACGAGCAGTACTTC. Translation gives CASSPPFPPYEQYF.

This clonotype was detected only a few times. This chain connects TRBV2 to TRBJ2-5; no reliable D call. Germline values: CDR1 SNHLY, CDR2 FYNNEI. Trimming left V 7 bases short and J 5 bases short, with 14 bases between. This CDR3 spans 13 amino acids. The CDR3 spells CASKGPQEETQYF. The CDR3 nucleotides are TGTGCCAGCAAAGGGCCTCAAGAGGAGACCCAGTACTTC.

The chain carries TRBV5-5 and TRBJ1-6, with no clear D. The CDR3 sequence is 15 residues long. CDR1 SGHKS and CDR2 YYEKEE come from the germline V gene (reference sequence). V lost 0 bases and J 5 bases, leaving 9 bases between the germline ends. CDR3 sequence reads: CASSLGQHNNSPLHF. In nucleotides, the CDR3 is TGTGCCAGCAGCTTGGGGCAGCATAATAATTCACCCCTCCACTTT.

The chain links TRBV20-1 to TRBJ1-5, with 7 bases that match TRBD1. The ends lost 3 bases at V and 5 bases at J; junction bases unmatched: 7. The CDR3 has 14 residues. The V gene's germline CDR1 is DFQATT and CDR2 SNEGSKA (reference sequence). CDR3 DNA sequence: TGCAGTGCTAGTGGGCGGACAGGCGATCAGCCCCAGCATTTT. Translating gives CSASGRTGDQPQHF.

This clonotype was picked up many times. The chain combines TRBV28 with TRBJ2-2; D remains unclear. The CDR3 has 11 amino acids. V lost 6 bases and J 5 bases, leaving 4 bases between the germline ends. The V gene's germline CDR1 is MDHEN and CDR2 SYDVKM. In nucleotides, the CDR3 is TGTGCCAGCAGGATGACCGGGGAGCTGTTTTTT. Translation: CASRMTGELFF.

This clonotype was counted at least ten times. This chain uses TRBV20-1 with TRBJ1-6; D unresolved. Germline CDR1 is DFQATT and CDR2 is SNEGSKA (reference sequence). The CDR3 has 15 amino acids. The ends were cut back, 3 bases at V and 0 bases at J, with 9 bases in the middle. The DNA of the CDR3 is TGCAGTGCTAGGAGCGGGAGCTCCTATAATTCACCCCTCCACTTT. Translation: CSARSGSSYNSPLHF.

This clonotype has only a few counts. The chain recombines TRBV27 with TRBJ2-3; D ambiguous. Between the trimmed V and J ends, which lost 6 bases and 1 base, there was a span of 11 bases. The germline gives CDR1 MNHEY, CDR2 SMNVEV (reference sequence). This CDR3 region has 14 residues. In nucleotides, the CDR3 is TGTGCCAGCAGATACCCCGGTGGCACAGATACGCAGTATTTT. It is translated as CASRYPGGTDTQYF.

CDR3 amino acids: CASQAFSTDTQYF. CDR3 nucleotide sequence: TGTGCCAGCCAAGCCTTTTCCACAGATACGCAGTATTTT. The V and J genes are TRBV5-4 and TRBJ2-3; D unresolved. The CDR3 covers 13 residues. Deletions cut 7 bases from V and 2 bases from J, with 11 bases between. Per germline, CDR1 SGHNT and CDR2 YYREEE (reference sequence).